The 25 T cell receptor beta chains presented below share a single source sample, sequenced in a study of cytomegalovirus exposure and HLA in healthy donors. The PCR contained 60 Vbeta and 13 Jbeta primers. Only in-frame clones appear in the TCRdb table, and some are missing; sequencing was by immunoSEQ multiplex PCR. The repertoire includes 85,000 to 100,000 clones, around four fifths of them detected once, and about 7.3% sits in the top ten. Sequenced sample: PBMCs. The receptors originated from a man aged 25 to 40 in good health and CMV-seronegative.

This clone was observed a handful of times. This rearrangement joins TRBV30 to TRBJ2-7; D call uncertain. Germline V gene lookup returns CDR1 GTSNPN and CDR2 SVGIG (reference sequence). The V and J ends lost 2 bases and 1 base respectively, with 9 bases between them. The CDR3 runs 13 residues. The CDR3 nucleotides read TGTGCCTGGAGTTTGTGGCGGTCCTACGAGCAGTACTTC. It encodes CAWSLWRSYEQYF.

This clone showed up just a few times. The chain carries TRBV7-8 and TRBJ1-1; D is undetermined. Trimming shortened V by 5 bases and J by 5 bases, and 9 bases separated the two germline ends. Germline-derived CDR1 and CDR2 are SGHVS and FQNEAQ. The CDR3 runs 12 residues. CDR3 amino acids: CASSPSGTEAFF. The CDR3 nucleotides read TGTGCCAGCAGCCCGTCGGGGACTGAAGCTTTCTTT.

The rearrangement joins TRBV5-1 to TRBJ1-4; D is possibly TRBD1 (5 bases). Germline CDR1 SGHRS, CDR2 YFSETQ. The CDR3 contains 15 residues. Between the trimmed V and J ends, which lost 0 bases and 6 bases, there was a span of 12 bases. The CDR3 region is CASSLGAGRDEKLFF. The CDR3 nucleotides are TGCGCCAGCAGCTTGGGGGCAGGGAGGGATGAAAAACTGTTTTTT. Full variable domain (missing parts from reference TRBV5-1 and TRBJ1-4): KAGVTQTPRYLIKTRGQQVTLSCSPISGHRSVSWYQQTPGQGLQFLFEYFSETQRNKGNFPGRFSGRQFSNSRSEMNVSTLELGDSALYLCASSLGAGRDEKLFFGSGTQLSVL.

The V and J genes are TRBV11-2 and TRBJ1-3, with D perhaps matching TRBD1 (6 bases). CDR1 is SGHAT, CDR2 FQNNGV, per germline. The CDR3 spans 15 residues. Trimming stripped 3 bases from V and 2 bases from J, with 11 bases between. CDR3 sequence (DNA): TGTGCCAGCAGCTTGGGCAGGGGCGCTGGAAACACCATATATTTT. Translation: CASSLGRGAGNTIYF. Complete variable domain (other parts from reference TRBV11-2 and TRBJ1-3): EAGVAQSPRYKIIEKRQSVAFWCNPISGHATLYWYQQILGQGPKLLIQFQNNGVVDDSQLPKDRFSAERLKGVDSTLKIQPAKLEDSAVYLCASSLGRGAGNTIYFGEGSWLTVV.

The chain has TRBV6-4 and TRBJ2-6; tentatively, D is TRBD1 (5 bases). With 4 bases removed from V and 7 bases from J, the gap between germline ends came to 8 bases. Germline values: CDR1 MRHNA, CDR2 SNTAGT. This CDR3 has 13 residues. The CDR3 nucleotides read TGTGCCAGCAGTGCGACAGACGCCAACGTCCTGACTTTC. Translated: CASSATDANVLTF.

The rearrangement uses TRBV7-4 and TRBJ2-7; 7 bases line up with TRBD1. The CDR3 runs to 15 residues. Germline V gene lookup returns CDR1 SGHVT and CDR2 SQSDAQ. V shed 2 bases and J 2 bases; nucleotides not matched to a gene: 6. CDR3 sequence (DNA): TGTGCCAGCAGCTTATTCCGGGACAGCCCCTACGAGCAGTACTTC. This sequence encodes CASSLFRDSPYEQYF.

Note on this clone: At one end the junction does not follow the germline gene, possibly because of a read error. The CDR3, as DNA: TGTGCCAGCAGTCGAGGGAACTCTGAAGCTTTCTTT. This encodes CASSRGNSEAFF. The chain uses TRBV6-1 and TRBJ1-1; D ambiguous. CDR3 length equals 12 residues. Germline V CDR1 and CDR2: MNHNS, SASEGT.

In DNA, the CDR3 is TGTGCCAGTAGTATATCGGCAGGCCCTAATTCACCCCTCCACTTT. This codes for CASSISAGPNSPLHF. The chain employs TRBV19 and TRBJ1-6; D is unresolved. V lost 2 bases and J 6 bases, leaving 11 bases between the germline ends. The CDR3 has 15 amino acids. Germline CDR1 LNHDA, CDR2 SQIVND (reference sequence).

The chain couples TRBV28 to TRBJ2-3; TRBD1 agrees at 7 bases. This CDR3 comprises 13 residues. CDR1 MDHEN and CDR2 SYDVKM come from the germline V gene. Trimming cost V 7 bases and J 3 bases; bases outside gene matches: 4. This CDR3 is CASNDRVTDTQYF. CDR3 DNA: TGTGCCAGCAACGACAGGGTGACAGATACGCAGTATTTT.

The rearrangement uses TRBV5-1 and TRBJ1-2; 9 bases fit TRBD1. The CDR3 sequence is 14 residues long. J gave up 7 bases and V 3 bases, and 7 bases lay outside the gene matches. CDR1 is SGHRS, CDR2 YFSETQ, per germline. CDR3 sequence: CASSWTGAQSGYTF. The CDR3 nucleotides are TGCGCCAGCAGCTGGACAGGGGCCCAAAGTGGCTACACCTTC.

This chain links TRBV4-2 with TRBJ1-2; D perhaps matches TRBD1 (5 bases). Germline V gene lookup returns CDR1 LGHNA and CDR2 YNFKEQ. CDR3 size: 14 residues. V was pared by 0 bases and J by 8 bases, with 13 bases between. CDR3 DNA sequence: TGTGCCAGCAGCCAAGAAGGTCAGGGTGGGGGCTACACCTTC. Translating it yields CASSQEGQGGGYTF.

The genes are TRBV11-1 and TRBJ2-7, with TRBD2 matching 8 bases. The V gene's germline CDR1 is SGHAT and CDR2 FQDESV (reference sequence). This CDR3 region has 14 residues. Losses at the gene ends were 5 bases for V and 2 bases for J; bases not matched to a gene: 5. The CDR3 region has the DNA TGTGCCAGCAGCGGCCGGGGGGGAACCTACGAGCAGTACTTC. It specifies CASSGRGGTYEQYF.

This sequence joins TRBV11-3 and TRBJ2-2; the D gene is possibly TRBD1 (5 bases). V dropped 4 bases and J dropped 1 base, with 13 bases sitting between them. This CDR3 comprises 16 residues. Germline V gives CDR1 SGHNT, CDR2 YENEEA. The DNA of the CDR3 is TGTGCCAGCAGCTCGCACAGGATCCGGAACACCGGGGAGCTGTTTTTT. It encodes CASSSHRIRNTGELFF.

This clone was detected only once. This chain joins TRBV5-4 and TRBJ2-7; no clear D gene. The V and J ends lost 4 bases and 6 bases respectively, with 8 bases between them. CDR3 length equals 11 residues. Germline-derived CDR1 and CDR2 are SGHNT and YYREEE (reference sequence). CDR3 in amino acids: CASSTPREQYF. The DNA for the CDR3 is TGTGCCAGCAGCACCCCGCGCGAGCAGTACTTC.

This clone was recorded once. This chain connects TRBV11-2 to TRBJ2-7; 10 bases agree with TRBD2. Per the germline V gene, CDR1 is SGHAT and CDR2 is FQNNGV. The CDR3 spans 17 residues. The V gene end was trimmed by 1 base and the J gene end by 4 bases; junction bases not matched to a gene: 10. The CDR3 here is CASSLVLGPSGRYEQYF. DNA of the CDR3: TGTGCCAGCAGCTTAGTTTTAGGTCCTAGCGGGAGATACGAGCAGTACTTC. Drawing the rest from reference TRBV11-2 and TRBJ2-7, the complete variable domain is EAGVAQSPRYKIIEKRQSVAFWCNPISGHATLYWYQQILGQGPKLLIQFQNNGVVDDSQLPKDRFSAERLKGVDSTLKIQPAKLEDSAVYLCASSLVLGPSGRYEQYFGPGTRLTVT.

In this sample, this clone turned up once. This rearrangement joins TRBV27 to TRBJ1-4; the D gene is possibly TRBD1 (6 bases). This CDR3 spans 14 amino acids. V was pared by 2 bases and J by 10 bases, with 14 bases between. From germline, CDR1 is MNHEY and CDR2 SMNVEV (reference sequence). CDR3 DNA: TGTGCCAGCAGTTTAGGCCAGGGGCAAGGAAAACTGTTTTTT. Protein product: CASSLGQGQGKLFF.

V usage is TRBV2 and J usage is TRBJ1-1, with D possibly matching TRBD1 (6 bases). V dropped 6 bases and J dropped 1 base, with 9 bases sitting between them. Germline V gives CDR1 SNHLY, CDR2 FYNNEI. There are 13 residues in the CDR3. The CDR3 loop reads CASRTGWNTEAFF. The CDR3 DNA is TGTGCCAGCAGGACAGGTTGGAACACTGAAGCTTTCTTT.

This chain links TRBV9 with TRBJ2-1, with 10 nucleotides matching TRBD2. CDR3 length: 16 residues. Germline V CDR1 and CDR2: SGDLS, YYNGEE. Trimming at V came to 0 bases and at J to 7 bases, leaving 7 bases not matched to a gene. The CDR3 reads CASSVVAGGPWNEQFF. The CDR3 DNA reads TGTGCCAGCAGCGTAGTAGCGGGGGGCCCCTGGAATGAGCAGTTCTTC.

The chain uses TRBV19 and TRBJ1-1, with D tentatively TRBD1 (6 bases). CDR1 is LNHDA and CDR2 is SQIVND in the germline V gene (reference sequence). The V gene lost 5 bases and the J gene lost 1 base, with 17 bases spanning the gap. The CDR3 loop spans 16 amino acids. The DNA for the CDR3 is TGTGCCAGTAGTCCCTGGGGGGGGGCTGGGAACACTGAAGCTTTCTTT. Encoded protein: CASSPWGGAGNTEAFF.

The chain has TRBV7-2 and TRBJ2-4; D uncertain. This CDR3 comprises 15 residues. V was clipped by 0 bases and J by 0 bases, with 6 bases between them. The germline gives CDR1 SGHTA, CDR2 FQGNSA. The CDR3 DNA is TGTGCCAGCAGCTTAGCGGCAGGAGCCAAAAACATTCAGTACTTC. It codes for CASSLAAGAKNIQYF. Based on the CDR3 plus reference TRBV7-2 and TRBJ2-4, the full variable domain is GAGVSQSPSNKVTEKGKDVELRCDPISGHTALYWYRQSLGQGLEFLIYFQGNSAPDKSGLPSDRFSAERTGGSVSTLTIQRTQQEDSAVYLCASSLAAGAKNIQYFGAGTRLSVL.

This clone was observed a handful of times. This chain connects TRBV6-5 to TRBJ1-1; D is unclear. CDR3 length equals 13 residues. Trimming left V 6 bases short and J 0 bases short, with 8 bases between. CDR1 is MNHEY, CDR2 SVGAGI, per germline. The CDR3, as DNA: TGTGCCAGCAGCCAGACATTGAACACTGAAGCTTTCTTT. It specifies CASSQTLNTEAFF.

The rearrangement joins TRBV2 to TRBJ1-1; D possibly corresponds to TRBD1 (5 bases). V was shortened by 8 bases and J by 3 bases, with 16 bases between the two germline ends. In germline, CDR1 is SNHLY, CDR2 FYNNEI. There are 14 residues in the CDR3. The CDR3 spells CASGQGAGDTEAFF. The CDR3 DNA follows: TGTGCCAGCGGTCAAGGGGCGGGGGACACTGAAGCTTTCTTT.

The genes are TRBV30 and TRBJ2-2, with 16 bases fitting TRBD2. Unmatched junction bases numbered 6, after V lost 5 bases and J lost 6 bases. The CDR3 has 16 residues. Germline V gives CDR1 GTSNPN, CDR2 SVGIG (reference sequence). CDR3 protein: CAWPSGLAGGSGELFF. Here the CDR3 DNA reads TGTGCCTGGCCCTCGGGACTAGCGGGAGGGTCCGGGGAGCTGTTTTTT.

In DNA, the CDR3 is TGCGCCAGCAGCCAAGAAGGAGTCGGGAGGGCCTTCACCGGGGAGCTGTTTTTT. It translates to CASSQEGVGRAFTGELFF. V gene TRBV4-1 combines with J gene TRBJ2-2; 8 bases align to TRBD2. The junction had 10 bases not matched to a gene; V was cut back by 0 bases and J by 4 bases. The CDR3 length is 18 residues. CDR1 is MGHRA and CDR2 is YSYEKL in the germline V gene.

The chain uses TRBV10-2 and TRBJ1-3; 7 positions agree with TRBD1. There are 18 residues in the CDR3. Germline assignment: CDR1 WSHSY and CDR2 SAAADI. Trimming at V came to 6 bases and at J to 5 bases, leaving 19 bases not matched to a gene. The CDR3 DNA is TGCGCCAGCAGCTCGCGGAAAGACAGGGCCTCGGGAAGAAACACCATATATTTT. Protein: CASSSRKDRASGRNTIYF.